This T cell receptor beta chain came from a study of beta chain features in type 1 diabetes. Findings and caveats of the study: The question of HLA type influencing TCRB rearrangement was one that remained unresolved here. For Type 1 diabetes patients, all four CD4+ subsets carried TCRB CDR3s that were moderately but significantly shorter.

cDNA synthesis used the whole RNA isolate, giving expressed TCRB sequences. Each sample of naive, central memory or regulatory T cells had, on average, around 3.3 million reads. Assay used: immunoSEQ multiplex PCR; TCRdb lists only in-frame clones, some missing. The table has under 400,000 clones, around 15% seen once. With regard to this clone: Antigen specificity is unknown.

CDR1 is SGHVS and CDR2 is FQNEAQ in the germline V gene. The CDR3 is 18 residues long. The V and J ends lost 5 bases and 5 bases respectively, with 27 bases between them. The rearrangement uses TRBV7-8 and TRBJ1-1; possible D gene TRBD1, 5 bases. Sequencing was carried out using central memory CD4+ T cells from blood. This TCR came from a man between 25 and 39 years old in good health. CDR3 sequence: CASSPIRTRTQKGTEAFF. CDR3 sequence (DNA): TGTGCCAGCAGCCCGATAAGGACACGAACTCAAAAAGGGACTGAAGCTTTCTTT.